This is a list of T cell receptor beta chains from one sample in a study of identical twins. TCRdb redid the calling of the 5' RACE reads with MiXCR, one entry per CDR3 protein. The sample gives 550,000 to 800,000 distinct CDR3 sequences, just over 7% of which show up once; 1.6% is in the top ten. The sample also formed part of further work on yellow fever vaccine responses in identical twins.

The material sequenced was PBMCs. Every receptor here comes from a woman aged 18-30 years in good health. The CDR3 runs from the conserved cysteine through the conserved F or W. A D gene is named only where the DNA matches it firmly. For some rows the clone size is stated as once, few or many, or as a class when expanded; others skip it.

d_gene	abundance	v_gene	j_gene	CDR3aa	CDR3nt
.	few	TRBV5-1	TRBJ1-4	CASSARGSAREKLFF	TGCGCCAGCAGCGCTCGGGGGTCCGCCCGTGAAAAACTGTTTTTT
TRBD2	few	TRBV11-3	TRBJ2-1	CASSSRTSGLSYNEQFF	TGTGCCAGCAGCTCGCGGACTAGCGGGCTCTCCTACAATGAGCAGTTCTTC
.	many	TRBV12-3/TRBV12-4	TRBJ2-7	CASSYQVFDEQYF	TGTGCCAGCAGTTATCAGGTGTTCGACGAGCAGTACTTC
.	many	TRBV12-3/TRBV12-4	TRBJ1-6	CASSARQFSPLHF	TGTGCCAGCAGTGCCCGACAGTTTTCACCCCTCCACTTT
.	few	TRBV11-2	TRBJ1-1	CASKDTAGWNTEAFF	TGTGCCAGTAAAGACACCGCCGGTTGGAACACTGAAGCTTTCTTT
.	.	TRBV12-3/TRBV12-4	TRBJ2-1	CASAKNEQFF	TGTGCCAGCGCCAAGAATGAGCAGTTCTTC
.	few	TRBV5-1	TRBJ2-5	CASSLVSGETQYF	TGCGCCAGCAGCTTGGTGAGCGGCGAGACCCAGTACTTC
.	few	TRBV29-1	TRBJ2-5	CSVESGSLQETQYF	TGCAGCGTTGAATCAGGGAGTCTCCAAGAGACCCAGTACTTC
TRBD1	few	TRBV15	TRBJ1-4	CATSRPRTGGQEKLFF	TGTGCCACCAGCAGACCGAGGACAGGGGGACAGGAAAAACTGTTTTTT
TRBD2	.	TRBV3-1	TRBJ2-7	CASRPSGRGAYEQYF	TGTGCCAGCAGACCTAGCGGGAGGGGAGCCTACGAGCAGTACTTC
TRBD1	few	TRBV6-5	TRBJ1-6	CASRQGDSPLHF	TGTGCCAGCAGGCAGGGGGATTCACCCCTCCACTTT
.	many	TRBV12-3/TRBV12-4	TRBJ1-1	CASSSDTGLGEAFF	TGTGCCAGCAGTTCTGACACAGGGCTTGGTGAAGCTTTCTTT
.	many	TRBV20-1	TRBJ1-3	CSAAGPSGNTIYF	TGCAGTGCTGCGGGGCCCTCTGGAAACACCATATATTTT
TRBD1	.	TRBV10-3	TRBJ1-1	CAISSTQGGFTEAFF	TGTGCCATCAGTTCAACCCAGGGGGGTTTCACTGAAGCTTTCTTT
.	many	TRBV5-1	TRBJ2-1	CASSLNTNNEQFF	TGCGCCAGCAGCTTGAACACCAACAATGAGCAGTTCTTC
.	.	TRBV6-5	TRBJ1-1	CASSYSGTFFEAFF	TGTGCCAGCAGTTACTCGGGGACCTTTTTCGAAGCTTTCTTT
TRBD1	many	TRBV7-8	TRBJ1-5	CASSFRLLGQGENQPQHF	TGTGCCAGCAGCTTCCGTCTCCTGGGACAGGGGGAAAATCAGCCCCAGCATTTT
.	few	TRBV9	TRBJ2-7	CASSVEARPVYEQYF	TGTGCCAGCAGCGTGGAAGCTCGTCCGGTGTACGAGCAGTACTTC
.	.	TRBV7-9	TRBJ2-1	CASSLGTDRLFNEQFF	TGTGCCAGCAGCTTAGGGACTGACCGACTTTTCAATGAGCAGTTCTTC
.	few	TRBV12-3/TRBV12-4	TRBJ1-2	CASTLYLGGEGGYTF	TGTGCCAGCACCCTATACTTAGGGGGGGAGGGTGGCTACACCTTC
.	.	TRBV15	TRBJ2-1	CATSQTVEQFF	TGTGCCACCAGCCAGACGGTTGAGCAGTTCTTC
TRBD2	few	TRBV25-1	TRBJ2-1	CASTRAGAAYNEQFF	TGTGCCAGCACCCGAGCGGGAGCCGCCTACAATGAGCAGTTCTTC
TRBD2	few	TRBV4-1	TRBJ2-1	CASSPLLAGANNEQFF	TGCGCCAGCAGCCCCTTACTAGCGGGGGCTAACAATGAGCAGTTCTTC
TRBD1	many	TRBV5-1	TRBJ2-1	CASSVTGGTYNEQFF	TGTGCCAGCAGTGTCACAGGGGGGACTTACAATGAGCAGTTCTTC